Below, 4 T cell receptor beta chains from the same sample are listed, as sequenced in a study of memory CD4+ T cells and cytomegalovirus serostatus. TCRdb's table, derived via immunoSEQ multiplex PCR, lists solely in-frame clones and lacks some. The table lists tens of thousands of clones, around 80% of them singletons. Single viable CD3+CD4+CD8-CD45RO+ cells were sorted as the memory CD4+ T cells. The sample was memory CD4+ T cells from blood. These receptors came from an adult in good health and CMV-seronegative.

The chain has TRBV9 and TRBJ2-5; TRBD2 agrees at 16 bases. V shed 0 bases and J 5 bases; nucleotides not matched to a gene: 16. The CDR3 sequence is 21 residues long. CDR1 and CDR2 from the germline V gene are SGDLS and YYNGEE. CDR3: CASSVATGRPGLAGGQETQYF. The CDR3 coding sequence is TGTGCCAGCAGCGTAGCCACCGGACGACCGGGACTAGCGGGGGGGCAGGAGACCCAGTACTTC.

The chain is built from TRBV2 and TRBJ2-2, with 9 bases identical to TRBD2. The trim removed 4 bases at V and 5 bases at J, leaving 8 bases unmatched. From germline, CDR1 is SNHLY and CDR2 FYNNEI. This CDR3 contains 16 residues. CDR3 nucleotides: TGTGCCAGCAGTGCCTACCTAGCGGGGAGAACCGGGGAGCTGTTTTTT. Residues: CASSAYLAGRTGELFF.

V usage is TRBV7-9 and J usage is TRBJ1-2; D is ambiguous. From germline, CDR1 is SEHNR and CDR2 FQNEAQ (reference sequence). This CDR3 contains 15 residues. V lost 0 bases, J lost 4 bases, and 12 bases lay in between. Written as DNA, the CDR3 is TGTGCCAGCAGCTTAGCGCTAGAGGACTCCTATGGCTACACCTTC. Translated: CASSLALEDSYGYTF.

The sample holds a few counts of this clone. J is TRBJ1-2 and V is TRBV15, with TRBD1 as a possible D gene (6 bases). V lost 1 base and J lost 4, with 10 bases in between. This CDR3 spans 14 amino acids. From germline, CDR1 is LNHNV and CDR2 YYDKDF (reference sequence). CDR3 bases: TGTGCCACCAGCAGAGGGGGGACATCCTATGGCTACACCTTC. This encodes CATSRGGTSYGYTF. Supplemented by reference TRBV15 and TRBJ1-2, the full variable domain reads DAMVIQNPRYQVTQFGKPVTLSCSQTLNHNVMYWYQQKSSQAPKLLFHYYDKDFNNEADTPDNFQSRRPNTSFCFLDIRSPGLGDTAMYLCATSRGGTSYGYTFGSGTRLTVV.